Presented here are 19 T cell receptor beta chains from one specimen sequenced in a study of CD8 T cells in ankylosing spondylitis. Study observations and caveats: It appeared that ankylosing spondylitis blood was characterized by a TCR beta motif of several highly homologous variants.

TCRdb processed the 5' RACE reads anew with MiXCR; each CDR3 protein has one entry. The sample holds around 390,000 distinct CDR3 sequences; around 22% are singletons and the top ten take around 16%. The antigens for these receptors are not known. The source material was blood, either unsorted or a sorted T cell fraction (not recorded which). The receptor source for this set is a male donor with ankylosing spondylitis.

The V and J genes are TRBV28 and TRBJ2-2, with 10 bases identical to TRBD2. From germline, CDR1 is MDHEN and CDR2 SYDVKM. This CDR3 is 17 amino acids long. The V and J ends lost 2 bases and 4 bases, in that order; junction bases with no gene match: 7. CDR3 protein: CASSLRASGRITGELFF. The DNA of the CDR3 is TGTGCCAGCAGTTTACGGGCTAGCGGGAGAATCACCGGGGAGCTGTTTTTT.

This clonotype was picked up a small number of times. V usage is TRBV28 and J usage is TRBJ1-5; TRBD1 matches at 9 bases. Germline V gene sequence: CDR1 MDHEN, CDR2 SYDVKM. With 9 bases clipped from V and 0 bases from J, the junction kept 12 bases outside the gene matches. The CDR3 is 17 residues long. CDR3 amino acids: CASSLGTGHYSNQPQHF. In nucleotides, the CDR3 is TGTGCCAGTTCGCTGGGGACAGGGCACTATAGCAATCAGCCCCAGCATTTT.

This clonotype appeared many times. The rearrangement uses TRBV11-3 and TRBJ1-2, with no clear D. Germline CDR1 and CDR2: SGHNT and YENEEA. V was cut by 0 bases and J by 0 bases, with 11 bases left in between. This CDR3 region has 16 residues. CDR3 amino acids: CASSLEGREANYGYTF. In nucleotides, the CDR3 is TGTGCCAGCAGCTTAGAGGGTCGCGAAGCTAACTATGGCTACACCTTC.

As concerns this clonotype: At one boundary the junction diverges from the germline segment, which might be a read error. The CDR3 region has the DNA TGTGCCAGTGAGGGAGGCGATACGAAAACTTTT. Protein product: CASEGGDTKTF. The chain has TRBV19 and TRBJ1-5; D unresolved. The length of the CDR3 is 11 residues. Germline values: CDR1 LNHDA, CDR2 SQIVND (reference sequence).

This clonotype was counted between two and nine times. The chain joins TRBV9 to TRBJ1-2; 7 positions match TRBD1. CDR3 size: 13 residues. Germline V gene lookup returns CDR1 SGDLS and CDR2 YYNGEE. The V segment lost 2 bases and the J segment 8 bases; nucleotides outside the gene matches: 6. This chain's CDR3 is CASSVTGPGGYTF. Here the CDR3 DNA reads TGTGCCAGCAGCGTGACAGGGCCCGGCGGCTACACCTTC.

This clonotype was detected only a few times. The CDR3 nucleotides read TGTGCCAGCAGCCGTCTGGGTCATGAGCAGTTCTTC. This sequence encodes CASSRLGHEQFF. The chain is built from TRBV3-1 and TRBJ2-1; D ambiguous. This CDR3 region has 12 residues. V was cut by 4 bases and J by 8 bases, with 9 bases left in between. From germline, CDR1 is LGHDT and CDR2 YNNKEL (reference sequence).

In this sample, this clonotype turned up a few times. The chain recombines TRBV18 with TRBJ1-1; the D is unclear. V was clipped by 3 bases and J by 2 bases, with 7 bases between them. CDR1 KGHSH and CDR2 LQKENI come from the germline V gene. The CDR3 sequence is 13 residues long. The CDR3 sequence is CASSPLSNTEAFF. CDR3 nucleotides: TGTGCCAGCTCACCGCTATCAAACACTGAAGCTTTCTTT.

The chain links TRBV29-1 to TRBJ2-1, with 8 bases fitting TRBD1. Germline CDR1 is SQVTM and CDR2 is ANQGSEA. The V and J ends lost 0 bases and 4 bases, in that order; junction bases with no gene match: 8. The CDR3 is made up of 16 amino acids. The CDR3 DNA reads TGCAGCGTTGAAGATCTCAGGACAGGGACATACAATGAGCAGTTCTTC. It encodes CSVEDLRTGTYNEQFF.

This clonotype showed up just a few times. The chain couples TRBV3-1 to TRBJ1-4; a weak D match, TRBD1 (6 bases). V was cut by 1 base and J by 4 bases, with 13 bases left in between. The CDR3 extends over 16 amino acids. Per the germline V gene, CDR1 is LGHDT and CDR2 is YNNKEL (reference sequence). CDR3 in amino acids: CASSQVWGLDNEKLFF. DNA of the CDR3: TGTGCCAGCAGCCAAGTTTGGGGGCTGGATAATGAAAAACTGTTTTTT.

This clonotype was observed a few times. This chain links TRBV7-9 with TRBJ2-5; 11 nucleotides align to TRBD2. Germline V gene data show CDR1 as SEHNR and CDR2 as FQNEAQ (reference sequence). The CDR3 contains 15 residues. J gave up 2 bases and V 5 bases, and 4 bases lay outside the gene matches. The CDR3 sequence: CASSPSGRSQETQYF. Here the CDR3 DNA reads TGTGCCAGCAGCCCTAGCGGGAGGTCACAAGAGACCCAGTACTTC.

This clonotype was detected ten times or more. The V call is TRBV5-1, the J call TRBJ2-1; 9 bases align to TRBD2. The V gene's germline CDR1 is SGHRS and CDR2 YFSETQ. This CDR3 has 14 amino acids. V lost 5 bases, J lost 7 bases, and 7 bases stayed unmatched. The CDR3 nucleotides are TGCGCCAGCAGTCGTACTAGCGGGTCAAATGAGCAGTTCTTC. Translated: CASSRTSGSNEQFF.

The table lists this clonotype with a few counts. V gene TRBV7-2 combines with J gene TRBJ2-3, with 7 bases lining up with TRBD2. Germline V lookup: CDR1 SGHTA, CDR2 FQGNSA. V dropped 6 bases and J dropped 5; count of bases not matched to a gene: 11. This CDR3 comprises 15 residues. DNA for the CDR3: TGTGCCAGCAGTTCAGGAGCAGCGGGGATAGATACGCAGTATTTT. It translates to CASSSGAAGIDTQYF.

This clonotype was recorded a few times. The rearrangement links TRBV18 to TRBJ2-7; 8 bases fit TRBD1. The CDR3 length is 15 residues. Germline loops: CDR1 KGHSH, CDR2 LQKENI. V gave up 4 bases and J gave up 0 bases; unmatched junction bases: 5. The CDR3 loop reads CASSQTGGPSYEQYF. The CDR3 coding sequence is TGTGCCAGCTCACAAACAGGGGGACCCTCCTACGAGCAGTACTTC. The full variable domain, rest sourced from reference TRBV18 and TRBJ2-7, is NAGVMQNPRHLVRRRGQEARLRCSPMKGHSHVYWYRQLPEEGLKFMVYLQKENIIDESGMPKERFSAEFPKEGPSILRIQQVVRGDSAAYFCASSQTGGPSYEQYFGPGTRLTVT.

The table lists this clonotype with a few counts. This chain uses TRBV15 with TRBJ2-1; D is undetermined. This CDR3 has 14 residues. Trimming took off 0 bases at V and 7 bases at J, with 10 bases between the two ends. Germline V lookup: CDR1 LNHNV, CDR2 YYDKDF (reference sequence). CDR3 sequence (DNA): TGTGCCACCAGCAGAGATTTAAACAAGAATGAGCAGTTCTTC. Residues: CATSRDLNKNEQFF.

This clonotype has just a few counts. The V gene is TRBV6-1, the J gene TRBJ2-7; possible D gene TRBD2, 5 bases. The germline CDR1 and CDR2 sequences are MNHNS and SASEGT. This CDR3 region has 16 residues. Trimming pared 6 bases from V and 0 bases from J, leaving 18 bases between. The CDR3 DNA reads TGTGCCAGCAGCCGACCCTACCGAGGGTCCTCCTACGAGCAGTACTTC. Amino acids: CASSRPYRGSSYEQYF.

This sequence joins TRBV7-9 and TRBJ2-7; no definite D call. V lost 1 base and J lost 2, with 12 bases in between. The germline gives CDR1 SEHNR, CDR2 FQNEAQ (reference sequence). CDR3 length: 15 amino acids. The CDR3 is CASSLVSGSPYEQYF. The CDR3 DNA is TGTGCCAGCAGCTTAGTGTCAGGTTCGCCCTACGAGCAGTACTTC.

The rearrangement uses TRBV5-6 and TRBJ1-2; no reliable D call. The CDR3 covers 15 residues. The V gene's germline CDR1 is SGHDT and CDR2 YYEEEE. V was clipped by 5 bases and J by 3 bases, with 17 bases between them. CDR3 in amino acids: CASSFFGREDYGYTF. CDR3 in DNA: TGTGCCAGCAGTTTCTTTGGGAGAGAGGACTATGGCTACACCTTC.

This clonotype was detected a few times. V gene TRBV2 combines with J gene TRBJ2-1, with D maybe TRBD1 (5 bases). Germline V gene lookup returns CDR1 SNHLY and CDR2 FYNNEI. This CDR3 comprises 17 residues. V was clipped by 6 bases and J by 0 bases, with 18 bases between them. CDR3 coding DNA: TGTGCCAGCAGGAATTACGCAGGGCGGATCTCCTACAATGAGCAGTTCTTC. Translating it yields CASRNYAGRISYNEQFF.

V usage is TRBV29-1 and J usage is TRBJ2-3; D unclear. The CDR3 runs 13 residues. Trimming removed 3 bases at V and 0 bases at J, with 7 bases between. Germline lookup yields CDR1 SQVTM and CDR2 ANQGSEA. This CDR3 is CSVDWQSTDTQYF. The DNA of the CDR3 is TGCAGCGTTGATTGGCAGAGCACAGATACGCAGTATTTT.